A selection of T cell receptor beta chains follows, all from one sample in a study of T cell responses to AZD1222 COVID-19 vaccine. The protocol was immunoSEQ multiplex PCR, while the TCRdb copy is restricted to in-frame clones and leaves out a portion. This sample has 150,000 to 200,000 clones; approximately 94% occur once, and the top ten carry roughly 9.2%. The specimen comprised peripheral blood, sampled on day 0 of AZD1222 vaccination. Source of these receptors: an adult in good health. CDR3s include the opening cysteine and the closing phenylalanine or tryptophan.

CDR3 protein	J gene	V gene
CASSDSYEQYF	TRBJ2-7	TRBV19
CASSLVARALEGKLFF	TRBJ1-4	TRBV5-6
CASSPGTSVLEQYF	TRBJ2-7	TRBV3-1/TRBV3-2
CASSETVRGRADTQYF	TRBJ2-3	TRBV25-1
CASSSPSTDHNSPLHF	TRBJ1-6	TRBV28
CASSTRQGPYEQYF	TRBJ2-7	TRBV19
CASSQDRRGRGETQYF	TRBJ2-5	TRBV14
CASSYYRAGGNEQFF	TRBJ2-1	TRBV6-5
CAWSVRGSGNQPQHF	TRBJ1-5	TRBV30
CASSLEGVEAFF	TRBJ1-1	TRBV28
CASSYQYYGYTF	TRBJ1-2	TRBV28
CAWNTGGYEQYF	TRBJ2-7	TRBV30
CAWSLPTGENSPLHF	TRBJ1-6	TRBV30
CASSLLSPLSTEAFF	TRBJ1-1	TRBV28
CASSYGTGYEQYF	TRBJ2-7	TRBV5-1
CASSLSRGTGYGYTF	TRBJ1-2	TRBV27
CASSLDRGRSDTQYF	TRBJ2-3	TRBV7-2
CATSGCCGDNQPQHF	TRBJ1-5	TRBV24-1
CASSQGTGGTGANVLTF	TRBJ2-6	TRBV7-2
CASSIGGTGANVLTF	TRBJ2-6	TRBV19
CASSELGVSTEAFF	TRBJ1-1	TRBV6-1
CASTSVRANYGYTF	TRBJ1-2	TRBV19
CASSQQPNTEAFF	TRBJ1-1	TRBV4-1
CASKNQFRMTDTQYF	TRBJ2-3	TRBV28
CASSPRTRTPGYTEAFF	TRBJ1-1	TRBV7-8
CASSESLGYQYF	TRBJ2-4	TRBV2
CAWSVPAGGAGQYF	TRBJ2-7	TRBV30